Following are 15 T cell receptor beta chains from one sample sequenced in a study of identical twins. TCRdb analysed the 5' RACE reads with MiXCR anew, one entry per CDR3 protein. The sample lists 1,800,000 or so distinct CDR3 sequences; 32% were seen once. The sequencing sample was made of cord blood. The receptors come from a newborn girl in good health.

V is TRBV6-5 and J is TRBJ1-5; the D gene is possibly TRBD1 (6 bases). Per germline, CDR1 MNHEY and CDR2 SVGAGI. This CDR3 contains 18 residues. V gave up 4 bases and J gave up 1 base, with 20 bases separating them. CDR3 sequence (DNA): TGTGCCAGCAGTTCCGATTCGACTACAGGGTTCAGCAATCAGCCCCAGCATTTT. Translating gives CASSSDSTTGFSNQPQHF.

This clonotype came up a few times. The V call is TRBV20-1, the J call TRBJ2-1, with D uncertain. This CDR3 contains 11 residues. Trimming shortened V by 1 base and J by 10 bases, and 8 bases separated the two germline ends. Germline CDR1 reads DFQATT; CDR2 reads SNEGSKA (reference sequence). CDR3 sequence (DNA): TGCAGTGCTAGAGGTGCAAGCGAGCAGTTCTTC. Its protein product is CSARGASEQFF.

The V and J genes are TRBV4-2 and TRBJ1-2; 7 bases line up with TRBD1. This CDR3 region has 16 residues. From germline, CDR1 is LGHNA and CDR2 YNFKEQ. V lost 0 bases and J lost 1; bases outside the gene matches: 5. The CDR3 bases are TGTGCCAGCAGCCAAGAACGACAGGGTGGTAACTATGGCTACACCTTC. Amino acids: CASSQERQGGNYGYTF.

This clonotype was seen only a few times. V is TRBV7-2 and J is TRBJ2-3; D could derive from TRBD1 or TRBD2 (7 bases each). Germline V gene sequence: CDR1 SGHTA, CDR2 FQGNSA. V was pared by 3 bases and J by 4 bases, with 17 bases between. The CDR3 runs to 16 residues. The CDR3 DNA reads TGTGCCAGCAGCTTTTCCGGGACTACAGGGGCAGATACGCAGTATTTT. Its translation is CASSFSGTTGADTQYF.

The rearrangement links TRBV28 to TRBJ1-5; D uncertain. Germline CDR1 is MDHEN and CDR2 is SYDVKM. This CDR3 is built from 16 residues. Trimming pared 6 bases from V and 4 bases from J, leaving 19 bases between. This CDR3 is CASSYPGRPGNQPQHF. The CDR3 DNA reads as TGTGCCAGCAGCTACCCCGGGAGACCCGGTAATCAGCCCCAGCATTTT.

The CDR3 reads CSVGETGELFF. The CDR3 nucleotides are TGCAGCGTTGGGGAGACCGGGGAGCTGTTTTTT. The chain recombines TRBV29-1 with TRBJ2-2, with a possible D match to TRBD2 (5 bases). The CDR3 covers 11 residues. Trimming took off 4 bases at V and 5 bases at J, with 5 bases between the two ends. Germline CDR1 SQVTM, CDR2 ANQGSEA.

This clonotype was seen a single time. The J gene is TRBJ2-1, the V gene TRBV20-1; perhaps TRBD2 as D (7 bases). CDR1 and CDR2 from the germline V gene are DFQATT and SNEGSKA (reference sequence). V shed 2 bases and J shed 4 bases, with 24 bases lying between them. The CDR3 contains 18 residues. This chain's CDR3 is CSARPRSRGRATYNEQFF. The CDR3 bases are TGCAGTGCTAGACCTAGATCAAGGGGGAGGGCAACGTACAATGAGCAGTTCTTC.

For this clonotype: This may be a read error: a much more frequent sequence differs by one nucleotide. The chain is built from TRBV12-3 or TRBV12-4 and TRBJ2-5; 8 nucleotides align to TRBD1. Near its end, the DNA agrees better with TRBJ2-7, so the J call may be wrong. The CDR3 runs to 14 residues. CDR3 sequence (DNA): TGTGCCAGCGGTCCACGACAGGGGAGGTACGAGCAGTACTTC. Amino acids: CASGPRQGRYEQYF.

The chain couples TRBV7-8 to TRBJ2-1; 11 nucleotides agree with TRBD2. Germline values: CDR1 SGHVS, CDR2 FQNEAQ. This CDR3 has 16 residues. The V gene end was trimmed by 1 base and the J gene end by 8 bases; junction bases not matched to a gene: 7. The CDR3: CASSLEVAGGPHEQFF. The CDR3 DNA follows: TGTGCCAGCAGCTTAGAAGTAGCGGGAGGGCCCCATGAGCAGTTCTTC.

CDR3 in amino acids: CASSPRGPLKGYTF. CDR3 nucleotides: TGTGCCAGCAGTCCCAGGGGACCCTTAAAGGGCTACACCTTC. The chain carries TRBV27 and TRBJ1-2, with D perhaps TRBD1 (6 bases). Looked up from germline, CDR1 is MNHEY and CDR2 is SMNVEV (reference sequence). V lost 5 bases and J 8 bases, leaving 18 bases between the germline ends. The CDR3 runs 14 residues.

The chain uses TRBV29-1 and TRBJ1-1, with 7 bases aligning to TRBD1. J lost 8 bases, V lost 4 bases, and 4 bases had no gene match. This CDR3 contains 11 residues. Germline CDR1 and CDR2: SQVTM and ANQGSEA. The DNA of the CDR3 is TGCAGCGTTGTCCCGGGACAGGAAGCTTTCTTT. Translating it yields CSVVPGQEAFF. The variable domain in full, with the rest retrieved from reference TRBV29-1 and TRBJ1-1, is SAVISQKPSRDICQRGTSLTIQCQVDSQVTMMFWYRQQPGQSLTLIATANQGSEATYESGFVIDKFPISRPNLTFSTLTVSNMSPEDSSIYLCSVVPGQEAFFGQGTRLTVV.

This chain connects TRBV20-1 to TRBJ2-4; D remains ambiguous. Trimming removed 1 base at V and 1 base at J, with 14 bases between. CDR1 and CDR2 from the germline V gene are DFQATT and SNEGSKA (reference sequence). The CDR3 spans 16 residues. CDR3 sequence (DNA): TGCAGTGCTAGAGTCGGACCAACTCGGGCCAAAAACATTCAGTACTTC. Protein: CSARVGPTRAKNIQYF.

This chain links TRBV5-1 with TRBJ2-1; TRBD1 might be the D (7 bases). The end of the DNA aligns better with TRBJ2-7, so the J call may be wrong. Looked up from germline, CDR1 is SGHRS and CDR2 is YFSETQ. The CDR3 has 16 amino acids. The DNA of the CDR3 is TGCGCCAGCAGCTTGGAAGCTCAGGGGGGATACAATGAGCAGTACTTC. Its protein product is CASSLEAQGGYNEQYF.

The chain uses TRBV12-3 or TRBV12-4 and TRBJ1-1; weak D call: TRBD1 (5 bases). V was cut by 3 bases and J by 1 base, with 9 bases left in between. The CDR3 runs 14 residues. This CDR3 reads CASSLKRGNTEAFF. In nucleotides, the CDR3 is TGTGCCAGCAGTTTGAAAAGGGGGAACACTGAAGCTTTCTTT.

The chain couples TRBV12-3 or TRBV12-4 to TRBJ2-3; 11 nucleotides agree with TRBD2. The trim removed 8 bases at V and 2 bases at J, leaving 12 bases unmatched. There are 17 residues in the CDR3. This chain's CDR3 is CASGNRPGLAVTDTQYF. In DNA, the CDR3 is TGTGCCAGCGGGAACCGACCGGGACTAGCGGTCACAGATACGCAGTATTTT.